What follows are 14 T cell receptor beta chains derived from one specimen sequenced in a study of blood T cell repertoires in COVID-19. The protocol was immunoSEQ multiplex PCR, while the TCRdb copy is restricted to in-frame clones and leaves out a portion. Seen here are fewer than 400,000 clones, roughly 87% observed once, and the top ten hold more than 8.5%. The sequenced sample was PBMCs or T cells enriched from blood (not recorded which). These receptors originate from a woman between 18 and 30 years old who had recovered from COVID-19.

This chain connects TRBV6-2 or TRBV6-3 to TRBJ1-1; tentative D call: TRBD1 (5 bases). V was shortened by 6 bases and J by 4 bases, with 15 bases between the two germline ends. Germline CDR1 MNHEY, CDR2 SVGEGT. The CDR3 runs 14 residues. CDR3 residues: CASSYTRGGTEAFF. The CDR3 nucleotides are TGTGCCAGCAGCTATACCCGCGGGGGCACTGAAGCTTTCTTT.

The genes are TRBV24-1 and TRBJ2-3; 7 bases fit TRBD1. The CDR3 contains 15 residues. Germline CDR1 and CDR2: KGHDR and SFDVKD. The trim removed 5 bases at V and 0 bases at J, leaving 4 bases unmatched. Written as DNA, the CDR3 is TGTGCCACCAGTGTAGAGGGGGCTAGCACAGATACGCAGTATTTT. The encoded protein is CATSVEGASTDTQYF.

The genes are TRBV4-2 and TRBJ2-5; the match to TRBD2 covers 11 bases. Unmatched junction bases numbered 10, after V lost 4 bases and J lost 6 bases. This CDR3 contains 16 residues. Germline V gene lookup returns CDR1 LGHNA and CDR2 YNFKEQ. DNA of the CDR3: TGTGCCAGCAGCCCCGGAACTAGCGGGGGTCCCAAGACCCAGTACTTC. Protein product: CASSPGTSGGPKTQYF.

The V call is TRBV3-1 (or the pseudogene TRBV3-2), the J call TRBJ1-1, with D possibly matching TRBD1 (5 bases). The CDR3 runs 12 residues. Germline-derived CDR1 and CDR2 are LGHDT and YNNKEL (reference sequence). V was trimmed by 3 bases and J by 11 bases, leaving 13 bases between them. CDR3 nucleotides: TGTGCCAGCAGCCAGAGTGGGGCGGGGGCTTTCTTT. Translated, it gives CASSQSGAGAFF.

There are a few counts of this clone. This CDR3 is also generated by other DNA sequences in the sample. V and J are TRBV27 and TRBJ1-2; TRBD1 matches at 8 bases. With 6 bases clipped from V and 3 bases from J, the junction kept 6 bases outside the gene matches. The germline gives CDR1 MNHEY, CDR2 SMNVEV (reference sequence). This CDR3 has 14 amino acids. The CDR3, as DNA: TGTGCCAGCAGGGTGACAGGGGTGGACTATGGCTACACCTTC. Its translation: CASRVTGVDYGYTF.

This chain links TRBV5-1 with TRBJ1-2, with TRBD1 matching 12 bases. CDR1 and CDR2 (germline): SGHRS, YFSETQ. This CDR3 contains 15 residues. Losses at the gene ends were 4 bases for V and 6 bases for J; bases not matched to a gene: 7. CDR3 bases: TGCGCCAGCAGCCGCTTGGGACAGGGGGCTCATGGCTACACCTTC. It codes for CASSRLGQGAHGYTF.

The chain employs TRBV15 and TRBJ1-2; maybe TRBD1 (5 bases). This CDR3 has 18 amino acids. V lost 0 bases to trimming and J lost 8 bases, with 25 bases between them. Germline loops: CDR1 LNHNV, CDR2 YYDKDF (reference sequence). The CDR3 region has the DNA TGTGCCACCAGCAGAGATCATTTGGTATGGACAAGGGGATGGGGCTACACCTTC. Its protein is CATSRDHLVWTRGWGYTF. The whole variable domain, filled in from reference TRBV15 and TRBJ1-2, reads DAMVIQNPRYQVTQFGKPVTLSCSQTLNHNVMYWYQQKSSQAPKLLFHYYDKDFNNEADTPDNFQSRRPNTSFCFLDIRSPGLGDTAMYLCATSRDHLVWTRGWGYTFGSGTRLTVV.

The V and J genes are TRBV7-8 and TRBJ2-3; TRBD2 is a possible D gene (5 bases). There are 13 residues in the CDR3. V shed 2 bases and J shed 6 bases, with 9 bases lying between them. CDR1 is SGHVS and CDR2 is FQNEAQ in the germline V gene. CDR3 sequence: CASSLQLADTQYF. The CDR3, as DNA: TGTGCCAGCAGCTTACAATTAGCGGATACGCAGTATTTT.

The V call is TRBV5-1, the J call TRBJ1-2; TRBD1 matches at 10 bases. The germline gives CDR1 SGHRS, CDR2 YFSETQ. The trim removed 3 bases at V and 10 bases at J, leaving 3 bases unmatched. The CDR3 extends over 12 amino acids. The CDR3 coding sequence is TGCGCCAGCAGCTGGGGACAGGGGCACTACACCTTC. Residues: CASSWGQGHYTF. Full variable domain (remainder filled in from reference TRBV5-1 and TRBJ1-2): KAGVTQTPRYLIKTRGQQVTLSCSPISGHRSVSWYQQTPGQGLQFLFEYFSETQRNKGNFPGRFSGRQFSNSRSEMNVSTLELGDSALYLCASSWGQGHYTFGSGTRLTVV.

The chain employs TRBV27 and TRBJ2-1, with 11 bases matching TRBD2. The germline V gene has CDR1 MNHEY and CDR2 SMNVEV (reference sequence). This CDR3 region has 16 residues. J was trimmed by 1 base and V by 5 bases; bases with no gene match: 4. CDR3 sequence: CASSGSGRVSYNEQFF. In DNA form, the CDR3 reads TGTGCCAGCAGTGGTAGCGGGAGGGTGTCCTACAATGAGCAGTTCTTC.

This rearrangement joins TRBV18 to TRBJ2-2; D might be TRBD1 (5 bases). The germline V and J ends were trimmed by 1 base and 4 bases, with 16 bases remaining between them. Germline CDR1 is KGHSH and CDR2 is LQKENI. The CDR3 sequence is 17 residues long. CDR3 in DNA: TGTGCCAGCTCACCACTAGGGCAGGGTCGCGGCACCGGGGAGCTGTTTTTT. Protein sequence: CASSPLGQGRGTGELFF.

The chain links TRBV19 to TRBJ2-4, with D possibly TRBD1 on 6 matching bases. The V and J ends lost 3 bases and 1 base respectively, with 16 bases between them. The CDR3 has 17 residues. CDR1 and CDR2 (germline): LNHDA, SQIVND (reference sequence). The CDR3 sequence is CASSIRTGSAAKNIQYF. As DNA, the CDR3 is TGTGCCAGTAGTATCCGAACAGGGTCCGCGGCCAAAAACATTCAGTACTTC.

This rearrangement joins TRBV9 to TRBJ2-1; 12 bases are a match to TRBD2. The CDR3 is 20 amino acids. V gave up 1 base and J gave up 0 bases; unmatched junction bases: 11. Germline V gene lookup returns CDR1 SGDLS and CDR2 YYNGEE. CDR3 bases: TGTGCCAGCAGCGTACATCCCAGGACTAGCGGGATAGACTCCTACAATGAGCAGTTCTTC. Encoded protein: CASSVHPRTSGIDSYNEQFF.

The chain joins TRBV7-2 to TRBJ2-7, with 8 positions matching TRBD1. The V and J ends lost 5 bases and 2 bases, in that order; junction bases with no gene match: 5. This CDR3 is built from 14 residues. Germline loops: CDR1 SGHTA, CDR2 FQGNSA. The CDR3 loop is CASSPRDRTYEQYF. Written as DNA, the CDR3 is TGTGCCAGCAGCCCTCGGGACAGGACCTACGAGCAGTACTTC.